Each of the 5 T cell receptor beta chains below was sequenced from the same sample in a study of control samples from healthy donors and cancer patients. Here immunoSEQ multiplex PCR was the method, and the copy in TCRdb shows in-frame clones only, minus some. The sample contains 90,000 to 130,000 clones, roughly 90% of which appear only once. Source material: PBMCs. The receptors were sampled from a woman aged 55-69 years with lung cancer.

The rearrangement links TRBV30 to TRBJ1-4; D gene unclear. The CDR3 sequence is 15 residues long. CDR1 is GTSNPN and CDR2 is SVGIG in the germline V gene (reference sequence). V lost 0 bases, J lost 4 bases, and 12 bases lay in between. The CDR3 protein is CAWSVGWGRNEKLFF. The CDR3 DNA reads as TGTGCCTGGAGTGTGGGATGGGGTCGTAATGAAAAACTGTTTTTT.

V and J are TRBV3-1 (or the pseudogene TRBV3-2) and TRBJ1-6; no reliable D call. Trimming pared 5 bases from V and 0 bases from J, leaving 11 bases between. The length of the CDR3 is 16 residues. Germline values: CDR1 LGHDT, CDR2 YNNKEL (reference sequence). The CDR3 DNA reads TGTGCCAGCAGCGCCGGGCCCGCCTCCTATAATTCACCCCTCCACTTT. Encoded protein: CASSAGPASYNSPLHF.

This chain uses TRBV7-2 with TRBJ2-3; D not resolved. CDR3 length: 13 residues. Trimming cost V 1 base and J 2 bases, with 4 bases left between them. Germline-derived CDR1 and CDR2 are SGHTA and FQGNSA. The CDR3 nucleotides are TGTGCCAGCAGCTTAGGGGTCACAGATACGCAGTATTTT. It encodes CASSLGVTDTQYF.

The V call is TRBV28, the J call TRBJ1-1; D unclear. V was clipped by 3 bases and J by 11 bases, with 13 bases between them. The CDR3 runs to 12 residues. The germline gives CDR1 MDHEN, CDR2 SYDVKM. CDR3 bases: TGTGCCAGCAGTTTTAAAGGGTTTAGTGCTTTCTTT. Translated, it gives CASSFKGFSAFF.

The V call is TRBV6-5, the J call TRBJ2-7, with TRBD2 identical over 9 bases. V was pared by 0 bases and J by 4 bases, with 4 bases of the junction left unmatched. From germline, CDR1 is MNHEY and CDR2 SVGAGI. The CDR3 spans 15 residues. The CDR3 nucleotides are TGTGCCAGCAGTTACTCTGGCGGGAGGGGGTACGAGCAGTACTTC. Translated, it gives CASSYSGGRGYEQYF.